Listed below are T cell receptor beta chains from one sample, sequenced in a study of T cells after somatic rescue of genetic block. Some clones are missing from TCRdb's copy, which holds only in-frame ones; the method was immunoSEQ multiplex PCR. The table includes approximately 100,000 clones, 90% detected once. Specimen: peripheral blood mononuclear cells (PBMCs). The receptor set was obtained from a woman under 30. CDR3s include the opening cysteine and the closing phenylalanine or tryptophan. A D gene is named only where the DNA matches it firmly. Some rows mark clone size as missing; the rest say once, few, many or name a class of expanded clone.

abundance: -
len: 18
d_gene: TRBD2
v_gene: TRBV6-1
j_gene: TRBJ2-1
CDR3aa: CASSEASPSGRATNEQFF
CDR3nt: TGTGCCAGCAGTGAAGCAAGTCCTAGCGGGAGGGCCACCAATGAGCAGTTCTTC

abundance: -
len: 15
d_gene: -
v_gene: TRBV6-6
j_gene: TRBJ1-2
CDR3aa: CASTQKPTGVYGYTF
CDR3nt: TGTGCCAGCACCCAGAAGCCCACAGGAGTCTATGGCTACACCTTC

abundance: -
len: 15
d_gene: -
v_gene: TRBV6-6
j_gene: TRBJ2-7
CDR3aa: CASSPTAQGPYEQYF
CDR3nt: TGTGCCAGCAGTCCCACAGCCCAGGGGCCCTACGAGCAGTACTTC

abundance: -
len: 15
d_gene: TRBD1
v_gene: TRBV5-1
j_gene: TRBJ1-2
CDR3aa: CASSSGTGDQYGYTF
CDR3nt: TGCGCCAGCAGCTCGGGGACAGGAGATCAATATGGCTACACCTTC

abundance: -
len: 13
d_gene: -
v_gene: TRBV15
j_gene: TRBJ1-1
CDR3aa: CATSRDRATEAFF
CDR3nt: TGTGCCACCAGCAGAGACAGGGCGACTGAAGCTTTCTTT

abundance: -
len: 16
d_gene: TRBD1
v_gene: TRBV18
j_gene: TRBJ2-1
CDR3aa: CASSQLRTGAYNEQFF
CDR3nt: TGTGCCAGCTCACAATTAAGAACAGGGGCCTACAATGAGCAGTTCTTC

abundance: -
len: 16
d_gene: -
v_gene: TRBV19
j_gene: TRBJ1-5
CDR3aa: CASSIVGSYSNQPQHF
CDR3nt: TGTGCCAGTAGTATAGTCGGGAGTTATAGCAATCAGCCCCAGCATTTT

abundance: once
len: 16
d_gene: -
v_gene: TRBV2
j_gene: TRBJ2-2
CDR3aa: CASTGPFPVPDGELFF
CDR3nt: TGTGCCAGCACCGGACCTTTCCCCGTGCCGGACGGGGAGCTGTTTTTT

abundance: -
len: 15
d_gene: -
v_gene: TRBV28
j_gene: TRBJ1-1
CDR3aa: CASSFGTRMNTEAFF
CDR3nt: TGTGCCAGCAGTTTCGGGACAAGAATGAACACTGAAGCTTTCTTT

abundance: once
len: 12
d_gene: -
v_gene: TRBV21-1
j_gene: TRBJ1-2
CDR3aa: CASSERTVCYTF
CDR3nt: TGTGCCAGTTCGGAGAGGACGGTTTGCTACACCTTC

abundance: -
len: 14
d_gene: -
v_gene: TRBV4-2
j_gene: TRBJ1-1
CDR3aa: CASSQDPQGTEAFF
CDR3nt: TGTGCCAGCAGCCAAGACCCTCAGGGAACTGAAGCTTTCTTT

abundance: -
len: 16
d_gene: TRBD2
v_gene: TRBV6-6
j_gene: TRBJ2-1
CDR3aa: CASSLGWREGRYEQFF
CDR3nt: TGTGCCAGCAGTTTGGGGTGGAGGGAGGGCCGGTATGAGCAGTTCTTC

abundance: -
len: 13
d_gene: TRBD1
v_gene: TRBV30
j_gene: TRBJ1-2
CDR3aa: CAWSQGTGVGYTF
CDR3nt: TGTGCCTGGAGCCAAGGGACAGGGGTAGGCTACACCTTC

abundance: -
len: 15
d_gene: -
v_gene: TRBV19
j_gene: TRBJ2-3
CDR3aa: CASSRGTGTSDTQYF
CDR3nt: TGTGCCAGTAGCAGGGGAACAGGGACGTCAGATACGCAGTATTTT

abundance: -
len: 17
d_gene: -
v_gene: TRBV9
j_gene: TRBJ2-5
CDR3aa: CASSVEGLLSYQETQYF
CDR3nt: TGTGCCAGCAGCGTAGAGGGTCTTCTCTCCTACCAAGAGACCCAGTACTTC

abundance: -
len: 14
d_gene: -
v_gene: TRBV10-3
j_gene: TRBJ2-7
CDR3aa: CAISDLGTGGEQYF
CDR3nt: TGTGCCATCAGTGACCTGGGGACCGGAGGCGAGCAGTACTTC

abundance: once
len: 19
d_gene: TRBD1
v_gene: TRBV4-1
j_gene: TRBJ1-2
CDR3aa: CASSGSRLAGQGAGYGYTF
CDR3nt: TGCGCCAGCAGCGGAAGCCGTCTTGCCGGACAGGGGGCTGGATATGGCTACACCTTC

abundance: -
len: 12
d_gene: -
v_gene: TRBV10-3
j_gene: TRBJ2-3
CDR3aa: CAISVGADTQYF
CDR3nt: TGTGCCATCAGTGTTGGGGCAGATACGCAGTATTTT

abundance: -
len: 14
d_gene: -
v_gene: TRBV27
j_gene: TRBJ1-1
CDR3aa: CASRGRLANTEAFF
CDR3nt: TGTGCCAGCAGGGGGCGGTTGGCGAACACTGAAGCTTTCTTT

abundance: -
len: 14
d_gene: TRBD1
v_gene: TRBV10-3
j_gene: TRBJ2-5
CDR3aa: CAISESGQQETQYF
CDR3nt: TGTGCCATCAGTGAGTCGGGACAGCAAGAGACCCAGTACTTC

abundance: -
len: 13
d_gene: TRBD1
v_gene: TRBV5-1
j_gene: TRBJ2-7
CDR3aa: CASSLGGGDEQYF
CDR3nt: TGCGCCAGCAGCTTGGGAGGGGGCGACGAGCAGTACTTC

abundance: -
len: 19
d_gene: TRBD1
v_gene: TRBV5-8
j_gene: TRBJ1-5
CDR3aa: CASSLVWDRGQYSNQPQHF
CDR3nt: TGTGCCAGCAGCTTGGTATGGGACAGGGGTCAATATAGCAATCAGCCCCAGCATTTT

abundance: -
len: 17
d_gene: TRBD2
v_gene: TRBV4-2
j_gene: TRBJ2-3
CDR3aa: CASSPKYGLAGGDTQYF
CDR3nt: TGTGCCAGCAGCCCCAAATATGGACTAGCGGGAGGAGATACGCAGTATTTT

abundance: -
len: 16
d_gene: -
v_gene: TRBV9
j_gene: TRBJ1-5
CDR3aa: CASSANDGTLGQPQHF
CDR3nt: TGTGCCAGCAGCGCCAACGACGGGACTCTGGGTCAGCCCCAGCATTTT

abundance: -
len: 14
d_gene: -
v_gene: TRBV4-1
j_gene: TRBJ1-1
CDR3aa: CASSRGETNTEAFF
CDR3nt: TGCGCCAGCAGCCGAGGGGAGACGAACACTGAAGCTTTCTTT

abundance: few
len: 14
d_gene: TRBD1
v_gene: TRBV27
j_gene: TRBJ1-5
CDR3aa: CASSLDRGSQPQHF
CDR3nt: TGTGCCAGCAGTTTGGACAGGGGAAGCCAGCCCCAGCATTTT

abundance: -
len: 13
d_gene: -
v_gene: TRBV5-4
j_gene: TRBJ2-7
CDR3aa: CASSLEGPYEQYF
CDR3nt: TGTGCCAGCAGCTTGGAGGGTCCCTACGAGCAGTACTTC

abundance: -
len: 15
d_gene: TRBD1
v_gene: TRBV2
j_gene: TRBJ2-7
CDR3aa: CASSKTGQGPYEQYF
CDR3nt: TGTGCCAGCAGTAAAACGGGACAGGGCCCCTACGAGCAGTACTTC

abundance: -
len: 13
d_gene: -
v_gene: TRBV7-2
j_gene: TRBJ1-1
CDR3aa: CASSLGSWSEAFF
CDR3nt: TGTGCCAGCAGCTTAGGAAGTTGGAGTGAAGCTTTCTTT

abundance: -
len: 17
d_gene: TRBD2
v_gene: TRBV9
j_gene: TRBJ2-7
CDR3aa: CASSVGGRLAGPYEQYF
CDR3nt: TGTGCCAGCAGCGTAGGAGGGAGACTAGCGGGGCCCTACGAGCAGTACTTC

abundance: -
len: 16
d_gene: -
v_gene: TRBV7-9
j_gene: TRBJ2-1
CDR3aa: CASSPSLGKSYNEQFF
CDR3nt: TGTGCCAGCAGCCCCTCTCTAGGGAAATCCTACAATGAGCAGTTCTTC

abundance: -
len: 13
d_gene: -
v_gene: TRBV11-3
j_gene: TRBJ1-1
CDR3aa: CASSAIQGSEAFF
CDR3nt: TGTGCCAGCAGCGCCATTCAGGGAAGTGAAGCTTTCTTT

abundance: -
len: 14
d_gene: TRBD1
v_gene: TRBV28
j_gene: TRBJ1-1
CDR3aa: CAISRQGALGEAFF
CDR3nt: TGTGCCATATCGCGACAGGGGGCGCTCGGTGAAGCTTTCTTT

abundance: -
len: 12
d_gene: -
v_gene: TRBV19
j_gene: TRBJ2-7
CDR3aa: CASSLGLGEQYF
CDR3nt: TGTGCCAGTAGCCTCGGCTTAGGGGAGCAGTACTTC

abundance: medium-sized
len: 15
d_gene: TRBD2
v_gene: TRBV6-1
j_gene: TRBJ2-1
CDR3aa: CASSELAGSYNEQFF
CDR3nt: TGTGCCAGCAGTGAACTAGCGGGCTCCTACAATGAGCAGTTCTTC

abundance: once
len: 16
d_gene: -
v_gene: TRBV6-4
j_gene: TRBJ2-3
CDR3aa: CASSEIGGASTDTQYF
CDR3nt: TGTGCCAGCAGTGAAATCGGGGGTGCTAGCACAGATACGCAGTATTTT

abundance: -
len: 15
d_gene: TRBD2
v_gene: TRBV10-3
j_gene: TRBJ2-3
CDR3aa: CAISETSGSTDTQYF
CDR3nt: TGTGCCATCAGTGAGACTAGCGGGAGCACAGATACGCAGTATTTT

abundance: -
len: 15
d_gene: TRBD2
v_gene: TRBV15
j_gene: TRBJ2-7
CDR3aa: CATSRGTSLSYEQYF
CDR3nt: TGTGCCACCAGCAGAGGGACTAGTCTGTCCTACGAGCAGTACTTC

abundance: -
len: 16
d_gene: -
v_gene: TRBV27
j_gene: TRBJ2-1
CDR3aa: CASSLVHYSSYNEQFF
CDR3nt: TGTGCCAGCAGTTTAGTCCATTACAGCTCCTACAATGAGCAGTTCTTC

abundance: -
len: 13
d_gene: -
v_gene: TRBV7-3
j_gene: TRBJ2-2
CDR3aa: CASSLRETGELFF
CDR3nt: TGTGCCAGCAGCTTAAGGGAGACCGGGGAGCTGTTTTTT

abundance: -
len: 16
d_gene: TRBD1
v_gene: TRBV6-5
j_gene: TRBJ1-2
CDR3aa: CASSYPTTGGRYGYTF
CDR3nt: TGTGCCAGCAGTTACCCCACGACAGGGGGACGGTATGGCTACACCTTC

abundance: -
len: 14
d_gene: TRBD1
v_gene: TRBV19
j_gene: TRBJ2-7
CDR3aa: CASRHTGGLNEQYF
CDR3nt: TGTGCCAGTAGACACACAGGGGGCTTGAACGAGCAGTACTTC

abundance: -
len: 17
d_gene: -
v_gene: TRBV9
j_gene: TRBJ1-3
CDR3aa: CASSPRGGQGPGNTIYF
CDR3nt: TGTGCCAGCAGCCCCCGGGGGGGGCAGGGGCCTGGAAACACCATATATTTT

abundance: -
len: 15
d_gene: TRBD1
v_gene: TRBV6-1
j_gene: TRBJ2-3
CDR3aa: CASRTGGTSTDTQYF
CDR3nt: TGTGCCAGCAGGACAGGGGGGACTAGCACAGATACGCAGTATTTT

abundance: -
len: 15
d_gene: TRBD1
v_gene: TRBV27
j_gene: TRBJ2-2
CDR3aa: CASSSTGGVTGELFF
CDR3nt: TGTGCCAGCAGCTCGACAGGGGGCGTAACCGGGGAGCTGTTTTTT

abundance: -
len: 14
d_gene: -
v_gene: TRBV11-2
j_gene: TRBJ2-7
CDR3aa: CASSLGPSPYEQYF
CDR3nt: TGTGCCAGCAGCTTAGGTCCAAGCCCTTACGAGCAGTACTTC

abundance: -
len: 16
d_gene: TRBD1
v_gene: TRBV6-1
j_gene: TRBJ1-1
CDR3aa: CASSAHPGQGHTEAFF
CDR3nt: TGTGCCAGCAGTGCCCACCCGGGACAGGGGCACACTGAAGCTTTCTTT

abundance: -
len: 12
d_gene: -
v_gene: TRBV11-3
j_gene: TRBJ1-3
CDR3aa: CASSARVGTIYF
CDR3nt: TGTGCCAGCAGCGCGCGGGTTGGCACCATATATTTT

abundance: -
len: 14
d_gene: -
v_gene: TRBV10-3
j_gene: TRBJ1-3
CDR3aa: CAITGDVSGNTIYF
CDR3nt: TGTGCCATCACAGGGGACGTCTCTGGAAACACCATATATTTT